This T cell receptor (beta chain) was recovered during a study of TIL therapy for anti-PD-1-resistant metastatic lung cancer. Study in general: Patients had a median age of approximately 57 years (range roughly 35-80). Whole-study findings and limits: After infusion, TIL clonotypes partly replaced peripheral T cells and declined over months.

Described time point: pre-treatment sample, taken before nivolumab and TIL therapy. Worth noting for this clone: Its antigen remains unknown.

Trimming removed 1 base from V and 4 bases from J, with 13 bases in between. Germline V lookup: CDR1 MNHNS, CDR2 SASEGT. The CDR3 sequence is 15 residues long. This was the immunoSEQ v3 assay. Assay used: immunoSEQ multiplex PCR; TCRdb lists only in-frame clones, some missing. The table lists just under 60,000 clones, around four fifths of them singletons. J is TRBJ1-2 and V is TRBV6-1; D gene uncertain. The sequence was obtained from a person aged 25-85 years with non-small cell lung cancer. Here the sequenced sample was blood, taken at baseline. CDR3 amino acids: CASSEEARGSYGYTF. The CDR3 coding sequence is TGTGCCAGCAGTGAAGAGGCCCGCGGGAGCTATGGCTACACCTTC.